This entry lists 16 T cell receptor beta chains sequenced from one sample in a study of blood T cells in healthy people across ages. Then a second PCR, running about 6 to 11 cycles, was carried out with a sample-barcoded 5' primer and a J-beta primer mix. TCRdb processed the 5' RACE reads anew with MiXCR; each CDR3 protein has one entry. The sample carries 550,000 to 600,000 distinct CDR3 sequences, roughly 48% recorded once. Sequenced material: blood. The receptor set was obtained from a man at least 80 years old in good health.

On this clonotype: One base away lies a much larger clone, so this may be a sequencing read error. The DNA for the CDR3 is TGTGCCGGCAGCTTAGGACTAGCGGGCAACAATGAGCAGTTCTTC. It translates to CAGSLGLAGNNEQFF. The chain is built from TRBV7-2 and TRBJ2-1; the match to TRBD2 covers 11 bases. CDR3 length: 15 residues. Germline V gene lookup returns CDR1 SGHTA and CDR2 FQGNSA. The full variable domain, completed using reference TRBV7-2 and TRBJ2-1, is GAGVSQSPSNKVTEKGKDVELRCDPISGHTALYWYRQSLGQGLEFLIYFQGNSAPDKSGLPSDRFSAERTGGSVSTLTIQRTQQEDSAVYLCAGSLGLAGNNEQFFGPGTRLTVL.

The gene calls are TRBV20-1 and TRBJ2-1; 7 bases fit TRBD1. V lost 6 bases, J lost 4 bases, and 3 bases stayed unmatched. Germline-derived CDR1 and CDR2 are DFQATT and SNEGSKA (reference sequence). This CDR3 contains 12 residues. The CDR3 is CSAGTAYNEQFF. The CDR3 DNA sequence: TGCAGTGCAGGGACAGCATACAATGAGCAGTTCTTC.

J is TRBJ1-4 and V is TRBV12-3 or TRBV12-4; 10 bases align to TRBD1. The trim removed 7 bases at V and 8 bases at J, leaving 13 bases unmatched. The CDR3 spans 16 residues. CDR3 coding DNA: TGTGCCAGCACCCCCCCTCAGGGACAGGGGCTAGAAAAACTGTTTTTT. It yields the protein CASTPPQGQGLEKLFF.

The rearrangement links TRBV7-9 to TRBJ2-1, with 14 bases fitting TRBD2. J gave up 3 bases and V 3 bases, and 7 bases lay outside the gene matches. CDR1 SEHNR and CDR2 FQNEAQ come from the germline V gene (reference sequence). The CDR3 runs 18 residues. The CDR3 sequence: CASSFPRLAGGVYNEQFF. The DNA of the CDR3 is TGTGCCAGCAGCTTCCCAAGACTAGCGGGAGGGGTCTACAATGAGCAGTTCTTC.

The chain uses TRBV20-1 and TRBJ2-1; TRBD2 matches at 7 bases. The CDR3 extends over 14 amino acids. The germline V gene has CDR1 DFQATT and CDR2 SNEGSKA (reference sequence). V was pared by 5 bases and J by 4 bases, with 8 bases of the junction left unmatched. CDR3 bases: TGCAGTGCTGGCTGGCCAGCGGGGTACAATGAGCAGTTCTTC. Protein product: CSAGWPAGYNEQFF.

This clonotype was found many times. The chain has TRBV6-5 and TRBJ1-2; no firm D call. Germline loops: CDR1 MNHEY, CDR2 SVGAGI. The CDR3 totals 14 residues. The V end lost 6 bases, the J end lost 0 bases, and 11 bases lay between the germline ends. CDR3 sequence reads: CASRTAVANYGYTF. The CDR3 DNA reads as TGTGCCAGCAGGACGGCGGTAGCTAACTATGGCTACACCTTC.

The V call is TRBV7-9, the J call TRBJ2-1, with D maybe TRBD2 (5 bases). The CDR3 is made up of 13 amino acids. The V and J ends lost 5 bases and 6 bases respectively, with 11 bases between them. CDR1 and CDR2 (germline): SEHNR, FQNEAQ (reference sequence). The CDR3 bases are TGTGCCAGCAGCCCCGGCGGGTTCAATGAGCAGTTCTTC. It translates to CASSPGGFNEQFF.

The rearrangement joins TRBV20-1 to TRBJ1-6; D call uncertain. Looked up from germline, CDR1 is DFQATT and CDR2 is SNEGSKA (reference sequence). This CDR3 has 18 residues. Trimming shortened V by 4 bases and J by 0 bases, and 19 bases separated the two germline ends. CDR3 sequence reads: CSAISERVLSSYNSPLHF. In nucleotides, the CDR3 is TGCAGTGCTATAAGTGAAAGGGTTCTGAGCTCCTATAATTCACCCCTCCACTTT.

The chain carries TRBV21-1 and TRBJ1-1; no DNA check was done on the table's D call, TRBD1. TRBV21-1 is described as a pseudogene. CDR3 length: 14 residues. Here the CDR3 DNA reads TGTGCCAGCAGCTTTCCCCGGGACAGATCAGAAGCTTTCTTT. As protein: CASSFPRDRSEAFF.

This chain joins TRBV10-3 and TRBJ1-5; 10 positions match TRBD1. Germline V gives CDR1 ENHRY, CDR2 SYGVKD. Trimming removed 3 bases from V and 4 bases from J; junction bases left unmatched: 15. The CDR3 spans 19 residues. CDR3 sequence reads: CAISDSTGRGQGKNQPQHF. DNA of the CDR3: TGTGCCATCAGTGACTCGACCGGCCGGGGACAGGGGAAGAATCAGCCCCAGCATTTT.

This clonotype showed up many times. The chain couples TRBV6-5 to TRBJ2-7; the D is unclear. The V and J ends lost 0 bases and 0 bases respectively, with 9 bases between them. The length of the CDR3 is 15 residues. In germline, CDR1 is MNHEY, CDR2 SVGAGI. CDR3 sequence (DNA): TGTGCCAGCAGTTACTCGCCGGCTCTCTCCTACGAGCAGTACTTC. The encoded protein is CASSYSPALSYEQYF.

The V gene is TRBV6-5, the J gene TRBJ2-2, with D perhaps TRBD1 (5 bases). The germline V gene has CDR1 MNHEY and CDR2 SVGAGI. V was shortened by 6 bases and J by 10 bases, with 15 bases between the two germline ends. The CDR3 has 13 amino acids. CDR3 residues: CASSWTLQEELFF. The CDR3 coding sequence is TGTGCCAGCAGCTGGACACTCCAAGAGGAGCTGTTTTTT.

This clonotype was observed a few times. The chain combines TRBV7-2 with TRBJ1-1, with D perhaps matching TRBD1 (6 bases). The germline CDR1 and CDR2 sequences are SGHTA and FQGNSA. The CDR3 loop spans 12 amino acids. With 5 bases removed from V and 9 bases from J, the gap between germline ends came to 13 bases. DNA for the CDR3: TGTGCCAGCAGCACCACGGGGACAAAAGCTTTCTTT. Amino acid sequence: CASSTTGTKAFF.

This clonotype was recorded many times. V and J are TRBV6-6 and TRBJ1-2, with D possibly matching TRBD1 (5 bases). The CDR3 is 16 amino acids. The germline V gene encodes CDR1 MNHNY and CDR2 SVGAGI (reference sequence). Trimming removed 4 bases from V and 6 bases from J, with 21 bases in between. CDR3 nucleotides: TGTGCCAGCAGTTCAGGTAGTCAGCCGGGAGGGGATGGCTACACCTTC. Its protein product is CASSSGSQPGGDGYTF.

As to this clonotype: Compared with germline, one end of the junction differs, possibly owing to a read error. The chain carries TRBV3-1 and TRBJ2-5, with 7 bases fitting TRBD1. The J call may be mistaken, given a closer DNA end match to TRBJ2-7. Germline assignment: CDR1 LGHDT and CDR2 YNNKEL (reference sequence). The CDR3 has 13 residues. CDR3 sequence (DNA): TGTGCCTGCAGCCAGGACAGGAATGGCGAGCAGTACTTC. It yields the protein CACSQDRNGEQYF.

The chain employs TRBV10-3 and TRBJ1-5; 8 bases match TRBD1. From germline, CDR1 is ENHRY and CDR2 SYGVKD. With V trimmed by 11 bases and J by 4 bases, 7 bases remained unmatched. CDR3 size: 13 residues. This CDR3 reads CAVRQGLNQPQHF. The CDR3 DNA is TGTGCCGTTAGACAGGGGTTAAATCAGCCCCAGCATTTT.